These T cell receptor beta chains were read from a single sample in a study of cytomegalovirus exposure and HLA in healthy donors. The table came from immunoSEQ multiplex PCR; TCRdb's copy has only in-frame clones and leaves some out. Of 120,000 or so clones detected, 88% appear once; the ten largest clones hold about 1.8%. Sequenced material: PBMCs. These receptors originate from a man aged 18 to 30 in good health and CMV-seronegative. The conserved cysteine and the conserved F or W are not part of the CDR3 here. Fields, in order: J gene, V gene, D gene, CDR3 protein. The D gene is left open where the match is weak.

TRBJ1-1	TRBV6-5	NA	ASSYFPEAEAF
TRBJ1-5	TRBV6-6	TRBD1	ASSPGQISNQPQH
TRBJ1-5	TRBV6-4	TRBD1	ASSDTTGGNQPQH
TRBJ2-1	TRBV6-4	NA	ASSDSKGNPYNEQF
TRBJ1-6	TRBV27	NA	ASSYLQGQNSPLH
TRBJ2-2	TRBV30	NA	AWTKGAGELF
TRBJ1-1	TRBV2	NA	ASIIGVVNTEAF
TRBJ1-3	TRBV7-6	NA	ASSLDLGGSGNTIY
TRBJ2-5	TRBV27	TRBD2	ASSAGTSGQETQY
TRBJ1-5	TRBV6-6	NA	ASTQGDGQPQH
TRBJ2-7	TRBV5-1	NA	ASSLETSYEQY
TRBJ2-1	TRBV5-1	TRBD2	ASSLPGLAAVNEQF
TRBJ2-7	TRBV28	NA	ASSNRVEQY
TRBJ1-3	TRBV7-6	TRBD1	ASSNAQGRSGNTIY
TRBJ1-2	TRBV7-9	NA	ASSPDYRLSYT
TRBJ2-7	TRBV7-2	NA	ASSLARYYEQY
TRBJ2-3	TRBV28	NA	ASSLQGWADTQY
TRBJ1-2	TRBV6-6	NA	ASRQEKSYT
TRBJ1-4	TRBV4-3	NA	ASSQDGGRDEKLF
TRBJ1-2	TRBV5-1	NA	ASSLESGTIYGYT
TRBJ2-1	TRBV9	TRBD1	ASSDSEIGTGAYNEQF